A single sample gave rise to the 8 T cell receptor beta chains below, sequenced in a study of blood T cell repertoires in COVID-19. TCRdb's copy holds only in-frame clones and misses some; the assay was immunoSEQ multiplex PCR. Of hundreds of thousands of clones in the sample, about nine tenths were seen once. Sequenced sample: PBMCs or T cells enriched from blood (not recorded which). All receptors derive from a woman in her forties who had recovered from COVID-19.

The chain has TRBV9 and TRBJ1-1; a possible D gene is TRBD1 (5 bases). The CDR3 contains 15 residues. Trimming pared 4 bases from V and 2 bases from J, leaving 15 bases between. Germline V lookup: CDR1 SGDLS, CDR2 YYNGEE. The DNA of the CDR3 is TGTGCCAGCAGCCCCCCAGGACGGACAAACACTGAAGCTTTCTTT. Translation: CASSPPGRTNTEAFF.

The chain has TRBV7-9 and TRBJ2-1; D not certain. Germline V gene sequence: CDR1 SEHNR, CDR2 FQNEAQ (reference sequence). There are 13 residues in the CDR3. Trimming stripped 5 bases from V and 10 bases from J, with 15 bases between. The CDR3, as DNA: TGTGCCAGCAGCCATGACTCTCCTCGGGAGCAGTTCTTC. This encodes CASSHDSPREQFF.

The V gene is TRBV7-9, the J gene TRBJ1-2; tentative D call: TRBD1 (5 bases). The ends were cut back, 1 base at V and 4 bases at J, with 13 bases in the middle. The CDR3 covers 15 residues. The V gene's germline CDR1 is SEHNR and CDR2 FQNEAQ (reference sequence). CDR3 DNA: TGTGCCAGCAGCTTAGATCTCAATAGGGGCTATGGCTACACCTTC. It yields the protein CASSLDLNRGYGYTF.

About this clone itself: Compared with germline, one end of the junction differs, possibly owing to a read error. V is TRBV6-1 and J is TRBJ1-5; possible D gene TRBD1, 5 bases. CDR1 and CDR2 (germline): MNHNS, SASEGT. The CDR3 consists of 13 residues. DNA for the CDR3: TGTGCCAGCAGTGAAGATCGAGTGGGGGGGGGAGGTTTT. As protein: CASSEDRVGGGGF.

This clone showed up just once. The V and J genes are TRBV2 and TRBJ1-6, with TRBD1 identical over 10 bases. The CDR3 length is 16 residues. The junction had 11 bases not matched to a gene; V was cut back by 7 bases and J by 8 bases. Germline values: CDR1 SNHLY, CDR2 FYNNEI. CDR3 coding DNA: TGTGCCAGCACCAGGACAGGGGGTCGCGGAGATTCACCCCTCCACTTT. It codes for CASTRTGGRGDSPLHF.

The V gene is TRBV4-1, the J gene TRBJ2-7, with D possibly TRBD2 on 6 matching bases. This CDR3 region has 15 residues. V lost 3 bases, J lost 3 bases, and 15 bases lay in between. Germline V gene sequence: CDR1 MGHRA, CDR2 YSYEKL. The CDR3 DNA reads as TGCGCCAGCAGCCAGGGAGGAGGGGCTTTCTACGAGCAGTACTTC. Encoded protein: CASSQGGGAFYEQYF.

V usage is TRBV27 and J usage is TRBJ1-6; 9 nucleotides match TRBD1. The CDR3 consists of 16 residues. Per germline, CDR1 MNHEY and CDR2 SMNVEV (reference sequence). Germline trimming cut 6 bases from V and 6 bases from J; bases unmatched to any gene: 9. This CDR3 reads CASRKQGASGNSPLHF. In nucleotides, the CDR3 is TGTGCCAGCAGAAAACAGGGGGCGTCGGGTAATTCACCCCTCCACTTT.

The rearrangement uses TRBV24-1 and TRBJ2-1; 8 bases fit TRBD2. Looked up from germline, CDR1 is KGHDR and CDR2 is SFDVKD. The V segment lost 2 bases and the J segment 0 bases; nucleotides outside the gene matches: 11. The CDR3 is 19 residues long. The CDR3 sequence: CATSDWTTSASSSYNEQFF. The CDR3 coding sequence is TGTGCCACCAGTGATTGGACGACTAGCGCTTCGAGCTCCTACAATGAGCAGTTCTTC.